This TCR beta chain appears in the sequencing data of a study of OX40 agonist ivuxolimab in advanced cancers. In the study overall: The study gave patients intravenous ivuxolimab at 0.01 to 10 mg/kg every 2 weeks. Allowance was made for prior anti-PD-1, anti-PD-L1 or anti-CTLA-4 therapy, and around 41% had some. General study results and limits: The authors did not determine the antigen specificity of the expanded peripheral T cells. Clonal expansion from baseline to week 6 occurred in both CD4+ and CD8+ T cells.

With respect to this clone: Its target is unknown.

Here immunoSEQ multiplex PCR was the method, and the copy in TCRdb shows in-frame clones only, minus some. Seen here are more than 45,000 clones, roughly four fifths observed once, and the top ten hold about 1.5%. Specimen: CD4+ or CD8+ T cells sorted from blood, collected in a trial of the OX40 agonist ivuxolimab. This sequence originates from an adult with an advanced solid tumor such as melanoma, head and neck, liver or kidney cancer.

CDR3 DNA: TGTGCCAGTATGGGACCGTACCGGGGCTACACCTTC. This gives the protein CASMGPYRGYTF. This chain joins TRBV19 and TRBJ1-2; possible D gene TRBD1, 5 bases. V gave up 7 bases and J gave up 8 bases, with 14 bases separating them. Germline V gene lookup returns CDR1 LNHDA and CDR2 SQIVND (reference sequence). The CDR3 is made up of 12 amino acids.